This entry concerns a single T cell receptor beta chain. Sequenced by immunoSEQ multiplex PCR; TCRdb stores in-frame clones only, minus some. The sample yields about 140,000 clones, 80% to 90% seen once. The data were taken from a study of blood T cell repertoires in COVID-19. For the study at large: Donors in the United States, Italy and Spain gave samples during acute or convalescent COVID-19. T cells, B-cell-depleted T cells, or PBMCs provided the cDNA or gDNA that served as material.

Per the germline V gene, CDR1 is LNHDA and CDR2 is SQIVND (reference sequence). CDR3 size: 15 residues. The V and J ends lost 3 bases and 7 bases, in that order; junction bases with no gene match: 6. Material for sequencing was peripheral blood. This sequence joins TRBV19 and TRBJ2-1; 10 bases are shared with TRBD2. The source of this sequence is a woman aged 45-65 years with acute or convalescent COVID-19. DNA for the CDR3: TGTGCCAGTAGTATCCTAGCGGGAGAGGGTAATGAGCAGTTCTTC. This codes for CASSILAGEGNEQFF.